The T cell receptor (beta chain) under discussion was sequenced for a study of cytomegalovirus exposure and HLA in healthy donors. The V gene's germline CDR1 is MNHEY and CDR2 SMNVEV (reference sequence). Trimming removed 4 bases at V and 2 bases at J, with 18 bases between. The CDR3 runs to 18 residues. This clone occurred once. The antigen remains unidentified. Study-wide points: In a later analysis, at a false discovery rate of 0.05, 15,000 to 20,000 TCR beta sequences were associated with HLA alleles.

PCR used 60 Vbeta primers and 13 Jbeta primers. Profiling relied on immunoSEQ multiplex PCR, and the TCRdb table lists in-frame clones only, not all of them. This sample yields around 190,000 clones, of which approximately 90% are seen a single time; around 1% belongs to the top ten. Sequencing input: PBMCs. This TCR derives from a boy aged 2 to 10 in good health and CMV-seronegative. This sequence joins TRBV27 and TRBJ1-6; the D gene is possibly TRBD1 (6 bases). DNA for the CDR3: TGTGCCAGCAGTTCTTCTCAGGGAGGGGGGCCCTATAATTCACCCCTCCACTTT. It yields the protein CASSSSQGGGPYNSPLHF.